Listed below are T cell receptor beta chains from one sample, sequenced in a study of T cell responses to AZD1222 COVID-19 vaccine. Measured with immunoSEQ multiplex PCR; TCRdb has only the in-frame clones, and not every one. The table has about 120,000 clones, 92% seen once. The specimen was peripheral blood, collected on day 0 of AZD1222 vaccination. The origin of the receptors is an adult in good health. Each CDR3 is given with its conserved first and last residue. A D gene is named only where the DNA matches it firmly. Clone size appears in some rows only: once, few, many, or a class for an expanded clone.

v_gene: TRBV29-1
abundance: .
j_gene: TRBJ1-4
d_gene: TRBD1
CDR3nt: TGCAGCGTTAAAATCGGGACAGGGGGTGAAAAACTGTTTTTT
CDR3aa: CSVKIGTGGEKLFF

v_gene: TRBV25-1
abundance: .
j_gene: TRBJ2-5
d_gene: TRBD2
CDR3nt: TGTGCCAGCAGTGACATGGCGGGGGGGGAAGAGACCCAGTACTTC
CDR3aa: CASSDMAGGEETQYF

v_gene: TRBV6-4
abundance: few
j_gene: TRBJ2-3
d_gene: .
CDR3nt: TGTGCCAGCAGTGATAACGGATACACAGATACGCAGTATTTT
CDR3aa: CASSDNGYTDTQYF

v_gene: TRBV12-3/TRBV12-4
abundance: .
j_gene: TRBJ1-2
d_gene: .
CDR3nt: TGTGCCAGCAGTATAACCGAAGCCTATGGCTACACCTTC
CDR3aa: CASSITEAYGYTF

v_gene: TRBV4-3
abundance: .
j_gene: TRBJ1-2
d_gene: .
CDR3nt: TGCGCCAGCAGCCAAGATAGGTCCTCTACTTCTAACTATGGCTACACCTTC
CDR3aa: CASSQDRSSTSNYGYTF

v_gene: TRBV28
abundance: .
j_gene: TRBJ2-3
d_gene: .
CDR3nt: TGTGCCAGCAGTTCCCCAGATACGCAGTATTTT
CDR3aa: CASSSPDTQYF

v_gene: TRBV3-1/TRBV3-2
abundance: .
j_gene: TRBJ2-5
d_gene: TRBD2
CDR3nt: TGTGCCAGCAGCCAAGACTTGACTAGCGGGGGGGCTGGAGAGACCCAGTACTTC
CDR3aa: CASSQDLTSGGAGETQYF

v_gene: TRBV6-5
abundance: once
j_gene: TRBJ1-4
d_gene: .
CDR3nt: TGTGCCAGCAGTTACTCGAGAAAAGCAACTAATGAAAAACTGTTTTTT
CDR3aa: CASSYSRKATNEKLFF

v_gene: TRBV19
abundance: .
j_gene: TRBJ1-1
d_gene: TRBD1
CDR3nt: TGTGCCAGTAGTACGTTAGGGGGACAGTCGAACACTGAAGCTTTCTTT
CDR3aa: CASSTLGGQSNTEAFF

v_gene: TRBV5-6
abundance: .
j_gene: TRBJ2-2
d_gene: .
CDR3nt: TGTGCCAGTGGCGGGACCCGGAACACCGGGGAGCTGTTTTTT
CDR3aa: CASGGTRNTGELFF

v_gene: TRBV15
abundance: .
j_gene: TRBJ1-1
d_gene: .
CDR3nt: TGTGCCACCAGCAGAGGGAATTATAACACTGAAGCTTTCTTT
CDR3aa: CATSRGNYNTEAFF

v_gene: TRBV4-3
abundance: .
j_gene: TRBJ2-3
d_gene: TRBD1
CDR3nt: TGCGCCAGCAGCCAAGATCCTTTCAGGGGGATTTCAGATACGCAGTATTTT
CDR3aa: CASSQDPFRGISDTQYF

v_gene: TRBV7-2
abundance: once
j_gene: TRBJ1-5
d_gene: .
CDR3nt: TGTGCCAGCAGCTTATCGACAAATCAGCCCCAGCATTTT
CDR3aa: CASSLSTNQPQHF

v_gene: TRBV5-8
abundance: .
j_gene: TRBJ2-1
d_gene: .
CDR3nt: TGTGCCAGCAGCTTTGATCCCGGACCCTACAATGAGCAGTTCTTC
CDR3aa: CASSFDPGPYNEQFF

v_gene: TRBV4-3
abundance: .
j_gene: TRBJ2-3
d_gene: TRBD1
CDR3nt: TGCGCCAGCAGCCAAATACAGGGGTCCCAGCAGTATTTT
CDR3aa: CASSQIQGSQQYF

v_gene: TRBV12-3/TRBV12-4
abundance: .
j_gene: TRBJ2-7
d_gene: .
CDR3nt: TGTGCCAGCAGTTTTGGGGCAGACTACGAGCAGTACTTC
CDR3aa: CASSFGADYEQYF

v_gene: TRBV4-3
abundance: .
j_gene: TRBJ2-6
d_gene: .
CDR3nt: TGCGCCAGCAGCCAGGGACGCCGTAGCTCTGGGGCCAACGTCCTGACTTTC
CDR3aa: CASSQGRRSSGANVLTF

v_gene: TRBV7-2
abundance: .
j_gene: TRBJ2-1
d_gene: TRBD1
CDR3nt: TGTGCCAGCAGCTCAGACAGGGGGCATGAGCAGTTCTTC
CDR3aa: CASSSDRGHEQFF